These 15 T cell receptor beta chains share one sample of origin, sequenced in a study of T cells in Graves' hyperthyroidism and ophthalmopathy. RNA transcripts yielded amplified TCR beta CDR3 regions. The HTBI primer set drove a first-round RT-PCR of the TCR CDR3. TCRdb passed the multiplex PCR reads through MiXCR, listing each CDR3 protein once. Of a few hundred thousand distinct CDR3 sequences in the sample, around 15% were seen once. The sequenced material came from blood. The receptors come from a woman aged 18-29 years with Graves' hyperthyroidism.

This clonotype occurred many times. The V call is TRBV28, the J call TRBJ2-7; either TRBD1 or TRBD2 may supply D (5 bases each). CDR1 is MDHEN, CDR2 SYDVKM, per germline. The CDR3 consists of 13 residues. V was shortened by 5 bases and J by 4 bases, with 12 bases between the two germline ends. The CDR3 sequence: CASSPGPKYEQYF. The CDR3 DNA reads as TGTGCCAGCAGTCCGGGACCAAAATACGAGCAGTACTTC.

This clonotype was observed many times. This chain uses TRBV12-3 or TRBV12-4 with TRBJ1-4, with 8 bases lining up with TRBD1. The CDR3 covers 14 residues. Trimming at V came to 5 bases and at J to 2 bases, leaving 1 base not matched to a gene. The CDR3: CASSNRGTNEKLFF. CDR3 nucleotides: TGTGCCAGCAGTAACAGGGGGACTAATGAAAAACTGTTTTTT.

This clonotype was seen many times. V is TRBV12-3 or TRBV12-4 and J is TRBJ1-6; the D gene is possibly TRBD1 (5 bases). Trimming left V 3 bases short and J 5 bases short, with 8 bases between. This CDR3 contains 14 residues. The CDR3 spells CASSFGTDNSPLHF. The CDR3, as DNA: TGTGCCAGCAGTTTTGGGACCGATAATTCACCCCTCCACTTT.

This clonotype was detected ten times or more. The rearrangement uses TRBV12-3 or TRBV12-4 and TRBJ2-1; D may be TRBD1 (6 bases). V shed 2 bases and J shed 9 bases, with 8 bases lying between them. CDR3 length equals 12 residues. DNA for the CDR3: TGTGCCAGCAGTTTAACAGGGCTTGAGCAGTTCTTC. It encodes CASSLTGLEQFF.

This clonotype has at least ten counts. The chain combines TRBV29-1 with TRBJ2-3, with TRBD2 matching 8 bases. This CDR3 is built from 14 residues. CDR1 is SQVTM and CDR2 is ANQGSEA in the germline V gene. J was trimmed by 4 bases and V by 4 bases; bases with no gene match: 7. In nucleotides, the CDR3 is TGCAGCGTTGGTAGCGGGACTTGGGCAGATACGCAGTATTTT. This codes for CSVGSGTWADTQYF.

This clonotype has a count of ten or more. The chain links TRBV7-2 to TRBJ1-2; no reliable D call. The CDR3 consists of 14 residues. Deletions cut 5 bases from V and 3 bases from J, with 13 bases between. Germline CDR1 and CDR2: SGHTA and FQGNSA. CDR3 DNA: TGTGCCAGCAGCCGGGCCCGGGGAGACTATGGCTACACCTTC. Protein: CASSRARGDYGYTF.

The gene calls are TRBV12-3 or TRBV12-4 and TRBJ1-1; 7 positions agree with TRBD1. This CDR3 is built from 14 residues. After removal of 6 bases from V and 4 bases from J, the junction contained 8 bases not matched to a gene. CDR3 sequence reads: CASRTTGAVTEAFF. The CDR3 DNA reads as TGTGCCAGCAGGACAACAGGGGCTGTCACTGAAGCTTTCTTT.

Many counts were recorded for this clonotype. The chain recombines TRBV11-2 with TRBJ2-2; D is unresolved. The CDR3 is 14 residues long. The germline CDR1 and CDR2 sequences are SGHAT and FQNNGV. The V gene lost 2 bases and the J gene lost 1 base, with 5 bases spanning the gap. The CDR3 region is CASSLLVNTGELFF. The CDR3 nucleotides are TGTGCCAGCAGCTTACTAGTGAACACCGGGGAGCTGTTTTTT.

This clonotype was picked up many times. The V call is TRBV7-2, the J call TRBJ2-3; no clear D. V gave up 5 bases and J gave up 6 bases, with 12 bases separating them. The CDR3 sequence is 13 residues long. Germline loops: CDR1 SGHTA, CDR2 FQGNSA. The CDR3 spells CASSTRRLDTQYF. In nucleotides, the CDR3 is TGTGCCAGCAGCACCAGACGGTTGGATACGCAGTATTTT.

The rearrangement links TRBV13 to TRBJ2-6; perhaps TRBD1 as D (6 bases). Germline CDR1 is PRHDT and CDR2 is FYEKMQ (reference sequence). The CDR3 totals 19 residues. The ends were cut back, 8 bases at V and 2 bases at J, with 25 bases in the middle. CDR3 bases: TGTGCCAGCCTCGGTCCCCCGGGACATGGGTATACTGGGGCCAACGTCCTGACTTTC. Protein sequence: CASLGPPGHGYTGANVLTF.

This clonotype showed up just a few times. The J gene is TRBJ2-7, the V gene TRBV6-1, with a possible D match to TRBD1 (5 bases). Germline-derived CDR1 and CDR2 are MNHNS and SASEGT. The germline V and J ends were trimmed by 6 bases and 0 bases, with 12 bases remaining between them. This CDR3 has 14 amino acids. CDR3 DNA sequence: TGTGCCAGCAGGCCACGACAGAGCTCCTACGAGCAGTACTTC. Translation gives CASRPRQSSYEQYF.

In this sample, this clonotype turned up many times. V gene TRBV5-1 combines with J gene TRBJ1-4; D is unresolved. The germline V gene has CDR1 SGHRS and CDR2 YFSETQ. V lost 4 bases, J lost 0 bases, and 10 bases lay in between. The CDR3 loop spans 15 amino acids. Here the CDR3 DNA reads TGCGCCAGCAGCGGCGGACGGACAACTAATGAAAAACTGTTTTTT. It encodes CASSGGRTTNEKLFF.

CDR3: CASSAIGTSGSNEQFF. CDR3 DNA: TGTGCCAGCAGCGCAATCGGGACTAGCGGGAGCAATGAGCAGTTCTTC. The chain employs TRBV6-1 and TRBJ2-1; 14 bases are shared with TRBD2. CDR3 length: 16 amino acids. CDR1 is MNHNS and CDR2 is SASEGT in the germline V gene. V was pared by 6 bases and J by 6 bases, with 7 bases of the junction left unmatched.

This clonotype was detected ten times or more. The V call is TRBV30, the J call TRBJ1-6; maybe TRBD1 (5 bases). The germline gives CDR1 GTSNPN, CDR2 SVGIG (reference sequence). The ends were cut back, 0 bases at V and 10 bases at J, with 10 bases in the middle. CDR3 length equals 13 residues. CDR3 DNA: TGTGCCTGGAGTGTACTGGGGGAATCACCCCTCCACTTT. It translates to CAWSVLGESPLHF.

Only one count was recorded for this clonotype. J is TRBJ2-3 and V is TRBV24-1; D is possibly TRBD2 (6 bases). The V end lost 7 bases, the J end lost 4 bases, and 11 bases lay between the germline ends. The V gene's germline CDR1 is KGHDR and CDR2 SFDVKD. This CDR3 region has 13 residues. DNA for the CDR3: TGTGCCACCAGCGACCCGGGGGCAGATACGCAGTATTTT. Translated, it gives CATSDPGADTQYF.